This TCR beta chain stems from a study of cytomegalovirus exposure and HLA in healthy donors. Study-level results: CMV antigen specificity was confirmed in vitro for a few CMV-associated chains.

Trimming took 6 bases from V and 6 from J, leaving 11 bases between them. CDR3 length equals 12 residues. Germline lookup yields CDR1 MNHEY and CDR2 SVGAGI. As to this clone: The antigen is undetermined.

A multiplex PCR was run with 60 Vbeta primers and 13 Jbeta primers. Sequenced by immunoSEQ multiplex PCR; TCRdb stores in-frame clones only, minus some. The table has about 130,000 clones, 74% seen once; the top ten hold about 4%. The TCR comes from a woman in her 50s in good health and CMV-seropositive. Sequencing input: PBMCs. This sequence joins TRBV6-5 and TRBJ1-2; the D gene is possibly TRBD1 (6 bases). CDR3 in DNA: TGTGCCAGCAGGGTCAGGGGCCATGGCTACACCTTC. As protein: CASRVRGHGYTF.